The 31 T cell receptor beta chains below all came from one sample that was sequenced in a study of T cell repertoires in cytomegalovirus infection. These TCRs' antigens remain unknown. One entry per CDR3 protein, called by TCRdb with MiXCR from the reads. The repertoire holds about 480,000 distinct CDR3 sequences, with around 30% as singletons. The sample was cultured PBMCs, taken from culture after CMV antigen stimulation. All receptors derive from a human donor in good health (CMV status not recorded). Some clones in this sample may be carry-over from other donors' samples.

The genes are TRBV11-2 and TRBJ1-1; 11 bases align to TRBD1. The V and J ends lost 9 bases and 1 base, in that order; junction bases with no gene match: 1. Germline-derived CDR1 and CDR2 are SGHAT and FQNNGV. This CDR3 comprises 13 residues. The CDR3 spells CASGTGGNTEAFF. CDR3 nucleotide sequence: TGTGCCAGTGGGACAGGGGGGAACACTGAAGCTTTCTTT.

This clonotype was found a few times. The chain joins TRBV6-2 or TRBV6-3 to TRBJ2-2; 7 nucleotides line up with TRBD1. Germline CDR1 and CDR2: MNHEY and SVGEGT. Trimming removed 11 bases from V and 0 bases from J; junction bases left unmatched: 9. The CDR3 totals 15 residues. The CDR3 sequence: CAGAPGTANTGELFF. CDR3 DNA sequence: TGTGCCGGAGCGCCCGGGACAGCGAACACCGGGGAGCTGTTTTTT.

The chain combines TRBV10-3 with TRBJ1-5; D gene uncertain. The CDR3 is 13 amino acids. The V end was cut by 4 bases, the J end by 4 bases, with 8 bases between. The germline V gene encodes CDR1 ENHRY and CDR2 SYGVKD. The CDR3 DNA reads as TGTGCCATCAGTGTATTGGAAAATCAGCCCCAGCATTTT. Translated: CAISVLENQPQHF.

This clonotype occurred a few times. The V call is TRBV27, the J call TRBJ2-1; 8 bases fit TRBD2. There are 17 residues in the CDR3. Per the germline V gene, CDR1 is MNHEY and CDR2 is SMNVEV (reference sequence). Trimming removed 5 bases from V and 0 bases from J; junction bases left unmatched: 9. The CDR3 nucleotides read TGTGCCAGCAGTCCCCCACTAGCGGCCAGCTCCTACAATGAGCAGTTCTTC. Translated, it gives CASSPPLAASSYNEQFF.

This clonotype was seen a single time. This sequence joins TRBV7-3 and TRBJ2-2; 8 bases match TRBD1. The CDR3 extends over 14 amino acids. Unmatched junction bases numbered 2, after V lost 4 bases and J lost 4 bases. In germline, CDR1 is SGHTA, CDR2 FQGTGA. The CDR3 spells CASSSTGVTGELFF. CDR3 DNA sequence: TGTGCCAGCAGCTCGACAGGGGTCACCGGGGAGCTGTTTTTT.

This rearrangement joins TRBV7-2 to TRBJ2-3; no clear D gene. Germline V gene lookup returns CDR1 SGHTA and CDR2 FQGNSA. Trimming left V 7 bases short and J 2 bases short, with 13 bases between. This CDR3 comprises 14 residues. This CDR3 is CASTSSAPTDTQYF. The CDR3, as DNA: TGTGCCAGCACCTCTTCGGCGCCCACAGATACGCAGTATTTT.

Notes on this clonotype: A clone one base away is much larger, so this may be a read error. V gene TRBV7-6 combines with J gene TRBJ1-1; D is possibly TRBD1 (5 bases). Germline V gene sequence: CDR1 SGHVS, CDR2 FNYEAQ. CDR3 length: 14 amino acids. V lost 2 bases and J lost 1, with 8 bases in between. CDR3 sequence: CASSLFGGNTEAFF. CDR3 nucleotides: TGTGCCAGCAGCTTATTCGGGGGGAACACTGAAGCTTTCTTT.

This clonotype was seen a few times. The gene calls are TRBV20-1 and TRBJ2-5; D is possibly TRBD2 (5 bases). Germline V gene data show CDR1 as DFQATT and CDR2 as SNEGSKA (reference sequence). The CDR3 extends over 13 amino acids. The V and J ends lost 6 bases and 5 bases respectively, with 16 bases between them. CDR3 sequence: CSANPLARETQYF. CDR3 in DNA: TGCAGTGCGAATCCTCTAGCAAGGGAGACCCAGTACTTC.

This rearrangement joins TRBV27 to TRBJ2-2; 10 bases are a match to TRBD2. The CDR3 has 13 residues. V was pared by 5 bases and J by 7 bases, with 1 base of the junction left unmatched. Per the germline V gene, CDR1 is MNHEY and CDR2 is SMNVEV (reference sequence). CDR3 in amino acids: CASSGLADGELFF. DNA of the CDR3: TGTGCCAGCAGTGGACTAGCGGACGGGGAGCTGTTTTTT.

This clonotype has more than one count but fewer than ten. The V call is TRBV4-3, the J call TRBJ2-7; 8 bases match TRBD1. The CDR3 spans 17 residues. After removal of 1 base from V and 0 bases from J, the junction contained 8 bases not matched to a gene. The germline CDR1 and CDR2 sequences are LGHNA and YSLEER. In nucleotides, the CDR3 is TGCGCCAGCAGCCAAGGGGACCGGGACAGGAGCTCCTACGAGCAGTACTTC. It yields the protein CASSQGDRDRSSYEQYF.

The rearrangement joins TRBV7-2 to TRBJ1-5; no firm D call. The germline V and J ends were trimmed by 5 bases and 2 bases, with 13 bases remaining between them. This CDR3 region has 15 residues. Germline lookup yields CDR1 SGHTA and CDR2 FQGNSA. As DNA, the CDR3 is TGTGCCAGCAGCCGTGATGGGATAGGCAATCAGCCCCAGCATTTT. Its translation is CASSRDGIGNQPQHF.

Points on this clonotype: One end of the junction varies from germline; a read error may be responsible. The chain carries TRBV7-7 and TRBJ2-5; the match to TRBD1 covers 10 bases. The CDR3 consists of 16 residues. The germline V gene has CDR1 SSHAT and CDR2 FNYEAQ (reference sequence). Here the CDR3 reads CASSLTRQGAAETQYF. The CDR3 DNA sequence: TGTGCTAGCAGCTTGACCCGACAGGGGGCCGCAGAGACCCAGTACTTC.

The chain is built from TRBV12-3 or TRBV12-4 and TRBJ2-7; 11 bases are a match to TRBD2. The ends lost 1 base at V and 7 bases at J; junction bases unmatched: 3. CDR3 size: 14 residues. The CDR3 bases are TGTGCCAGCAGTTTAGGACTAGCGGGAAAAGAGCAGTACTTC. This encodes CASSLGLAGKEQYF.

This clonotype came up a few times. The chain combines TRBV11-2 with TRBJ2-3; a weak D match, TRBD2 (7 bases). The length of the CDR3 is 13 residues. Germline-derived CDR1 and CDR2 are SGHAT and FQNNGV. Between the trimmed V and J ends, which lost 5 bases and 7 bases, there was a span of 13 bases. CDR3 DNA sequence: TGTGCCAGCAGCCCTCCGGGGGGCTATACGCAGTATTTT. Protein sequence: CASSPPGGYTQYF.

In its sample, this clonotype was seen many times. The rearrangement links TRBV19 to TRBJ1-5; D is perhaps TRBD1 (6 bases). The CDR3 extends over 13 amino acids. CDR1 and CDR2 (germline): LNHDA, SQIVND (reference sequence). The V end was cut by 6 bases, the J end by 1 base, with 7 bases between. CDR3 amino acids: CASRQGSNQPQHF. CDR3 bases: TGTGCCAGTAGACAGGGCAGCAATCAGCCCCAGCATTTT. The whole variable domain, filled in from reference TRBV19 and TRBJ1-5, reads DGGITQSPKYLFRKEGQNVTLSCEQNLNHDAMYWYRQDPGQGLRLIYYSQIVNDFQKGDIAEGYSVSREKKESFPLTVTSAQKNPTAFYLCASRQGSNQPQHFGDGTRLSIL.

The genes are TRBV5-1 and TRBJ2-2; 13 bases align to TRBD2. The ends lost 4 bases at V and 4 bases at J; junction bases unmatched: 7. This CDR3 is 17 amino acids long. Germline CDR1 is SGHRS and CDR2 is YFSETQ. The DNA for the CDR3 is TGCGCCAGCAGCCGAGGACTAGCGGGAGAGGTCACCGGGGAGCTGTTTTTT. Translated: CASSRGLAGEVTGELFF.

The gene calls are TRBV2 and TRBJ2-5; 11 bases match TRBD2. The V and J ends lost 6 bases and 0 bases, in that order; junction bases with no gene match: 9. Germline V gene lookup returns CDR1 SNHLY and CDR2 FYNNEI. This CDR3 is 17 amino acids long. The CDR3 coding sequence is TGTGCCAGCAGGAGTCTATTGGGACTAGCGGACCAAGAGACCCAGTACTTC. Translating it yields CASRSLLGLADQETQYF.

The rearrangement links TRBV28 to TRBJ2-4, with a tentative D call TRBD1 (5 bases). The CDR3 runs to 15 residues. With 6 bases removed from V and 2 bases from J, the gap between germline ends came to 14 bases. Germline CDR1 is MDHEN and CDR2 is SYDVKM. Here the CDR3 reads CASRNPGFSKNIQYF. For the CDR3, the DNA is TGTGCCAGCAGGAACCCAGGGTTTTCCAAAAACATTCAGTACTTC. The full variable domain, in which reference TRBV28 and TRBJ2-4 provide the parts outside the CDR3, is DVKVTQSSRYLVKRTGEKVFLECVQDMDHENMFWYRQDPGLGLRLIYFSYDVKMKEKGDIPEGYSVSREKKERFSLILESASTNQTSMYLCASRNPGFSKNIQYFGAGTRLSVL.

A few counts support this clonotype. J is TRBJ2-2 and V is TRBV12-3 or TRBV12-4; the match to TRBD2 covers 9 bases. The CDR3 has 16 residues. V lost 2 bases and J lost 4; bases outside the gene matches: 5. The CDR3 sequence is CASSLRLAAFTGELFF. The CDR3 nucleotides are TGTGCCAGCAGTTTAAGACTAGCGGCCTTCACCGGGGAGCTGTTTTTT.

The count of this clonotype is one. The CDR3 spells CASSLTGQGAPAYEQYV. CDR3 DNA sequence: TGTGCCAGCAGCTTAACGGGACAGGGGGCCCCGGCCTACGAGCAGTACGTC. The rearrangement uses TRBV7-2 and TRBJ2-7, with TRBD1 matching over 12 bases. V dropped 2 bases and J dropped 2; count of bases not matched to a gene: 7. CDR3 length: 17 residues. CDR1 is SGHTA, CDR2 FQGNSA, per germline.

In nucleotides, the CDR3 is TGTGCCAGCAGCTTGGAAAGTACCCCTGAAGCTTTCTTT. Translating gives CASSLESTPEAFF. The rearrangement uses TRBV5-6 and TRBJ1-1, with D hard to call. The CDR3 length is 13 residues. Trimming shortened V by 0 bases and J by 6 bases, and 9 bases separated the two germline ends. Per germline, CDR1 SGHDT and CDR2 YYEEEE.

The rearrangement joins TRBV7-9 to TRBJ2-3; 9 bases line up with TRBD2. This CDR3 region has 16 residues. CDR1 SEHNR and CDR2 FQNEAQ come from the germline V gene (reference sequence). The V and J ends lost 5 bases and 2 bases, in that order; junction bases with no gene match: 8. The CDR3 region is CASSPRGGRDTDTQYF. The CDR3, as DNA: TGTGCCAGCAGCCCCCGCGGCGGGAGGGACACAGATACGCAGTATTTT.

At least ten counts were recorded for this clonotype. The CDR3 loop is CASSARGHGYTF. The CDR3 bases are TGTGCCAGCAGCGCCAGGGGTCATGGCTACACCTTC. The chain links TRBV7-2 to TRBJ1-2; the D gene is possibly TRBD1 (6 bases). Trimming took 5 bases from V and 6 from J, leaving 10 bases between them. The CDR3 has 12 residues. The germline V gene encodes CDR1 SGHTA and CDR2 FQGNSA.

The CDR3 loop is CATTVERSRAFF. In DNA, the CDR3 is TGTGCCACGACGGTGGAGCGCAGTAGAGCTTTCTTT. The chain carries TRBV7-2 and TRBJ1-1; D remains ambiguous. V was cut by 10 bases and J by 10 bases, with 19 bases left in between. The CDR3 runs 12 residues. Germline V gene lookup returns CDR1 SGHTA and CDR2 FQGNSA.

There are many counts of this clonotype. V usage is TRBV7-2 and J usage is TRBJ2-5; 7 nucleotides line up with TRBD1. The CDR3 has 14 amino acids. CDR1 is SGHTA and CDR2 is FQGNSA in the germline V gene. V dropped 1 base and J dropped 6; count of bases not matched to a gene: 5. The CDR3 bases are TGTGCCAGCAGCTTAGGACAGGGCATGCAGACCCAGTACTTC. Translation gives CASSLGQGMQTQYF.

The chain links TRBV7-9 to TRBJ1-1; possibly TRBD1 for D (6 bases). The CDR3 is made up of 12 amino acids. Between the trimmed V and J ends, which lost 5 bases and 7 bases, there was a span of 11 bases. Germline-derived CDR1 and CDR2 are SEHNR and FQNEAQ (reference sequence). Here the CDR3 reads CASSVTGFEAFF. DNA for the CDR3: TGTGCCAGCAGCGTGACAGGTTTTGAAGCTTTCTTT.

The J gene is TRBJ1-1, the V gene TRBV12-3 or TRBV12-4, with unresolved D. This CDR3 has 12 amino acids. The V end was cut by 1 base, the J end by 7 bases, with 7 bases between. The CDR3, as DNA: TGTGCCAGCAGTTTAGGTCTAAATGAAGCTTTCTTT. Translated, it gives CASSLGLNEAFF.

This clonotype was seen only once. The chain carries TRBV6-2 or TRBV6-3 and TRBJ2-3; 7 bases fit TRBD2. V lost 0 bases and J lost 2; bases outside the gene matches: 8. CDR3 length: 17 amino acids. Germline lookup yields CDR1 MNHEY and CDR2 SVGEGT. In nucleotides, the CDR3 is TGTGCCAGCAGTTACTCCCTGAGCGGGATCTTCACAGATACGCAGTATTTT. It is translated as CASSYSLSGIFTDTQYF.

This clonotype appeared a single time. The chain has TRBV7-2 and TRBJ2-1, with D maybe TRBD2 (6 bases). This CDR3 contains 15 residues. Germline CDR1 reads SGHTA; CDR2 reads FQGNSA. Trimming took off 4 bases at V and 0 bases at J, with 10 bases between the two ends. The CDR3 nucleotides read TGTGCCAGCAGCTCGGGAGCAGCCTCCTACAATGAGCAGTTCTTC. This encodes CASSSGAASYNEQFF.

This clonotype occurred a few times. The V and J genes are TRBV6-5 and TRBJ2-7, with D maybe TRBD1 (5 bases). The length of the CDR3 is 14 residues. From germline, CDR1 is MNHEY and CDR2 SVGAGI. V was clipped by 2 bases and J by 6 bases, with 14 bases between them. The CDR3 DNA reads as TGTGCCAGCAGTTACAACCCCAGGGTGGTCGAGCAGTACTTC. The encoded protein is CASSYNPRVVEQYF.

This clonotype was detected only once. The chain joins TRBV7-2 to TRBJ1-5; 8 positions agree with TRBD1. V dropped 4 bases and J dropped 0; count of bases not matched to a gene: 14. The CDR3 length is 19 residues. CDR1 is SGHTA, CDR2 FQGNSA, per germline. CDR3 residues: CASSSSGRQGIFSNQPQHF. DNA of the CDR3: TGTGCCAGCAGCTCCTCCGGTCGACAGGGGATATTTAGCAATCAGCCCCAGCATTTT. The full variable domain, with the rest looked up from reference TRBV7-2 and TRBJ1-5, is GAGVSQSPSNKVTEKGKDVELRCDPISGHTALYWYRQSLGQGLEFLIYFQGNSAPDKSGLPSDRFSAERTGGSVSTLTIQRTQQEDSAVYLCASSSSGRQGIFSNQPQHFGDGTRLSIL.